This T cell receptor beta chain derives from a study of T cell repertoires in ileal Crohn's disease. The wider study: Surgery for a complication: stricturing in about 61%, penetrating in about 40%. Study results and caveats: Compared with non-smokers, active smokers at surgery showed more clonal expansions. Sorted CD8 T cells held more high-frequency clones than CD4.

On this clone itself: Its target is not known.

About 500 nanograms of biopsy DNA per sample underwent TCRB immunosequencing. The method was immunoSEQ multiplex PCR; TCRdb's version includes in-frame clones alone and lacks a portion of them. The table has around 15,000 clones, 60% seen once. This TCR came from an adult with Crohn's disease. Specimen: ileal tissue.

CDR3 DNA: TGTGCCTGGCAGGGCGGTAGAAATTCACCCCTCCACTTT. Its protein is CAWQGGRNSPLHF. The V and J genes are TRBV30 and TRBJ1-6; D possibly corresponds to TRBD1 (5 bases). The CDR3 covers 13 residues. The V end was cut by 5 bases, the J end by 7 bases, with 12 bases between. Germline V CDR1 and CDR2: GTSNPN, SVGIG (reference sequence). The entire variable domain, with the rest obtained from reference TRBV30 and TRBJ1-6, is as follows: SQTIHQWPATLVQPVGSPLSLECTVEGTSNPNLYWYRQAAGRGLQLLFYSVGIGQISSEVPQNLSASRPQDRQFILSSKKLLLSDSGFYLCAWQGGRNSPLHFGNGTRLTVT.